The sequence of this TCR beta chain was determined in a study of neurological immune-mediated disorders. Between the trimmed V and J ends, which lost 3 bases and 1 base, there was a span of 8 bases. Germline loops: CDR1 SGHRS, CDR2 YFSETQ. CDR3 size: 13 residues. TCRdb re-analysed the 5' RACE reads in MiXCR, keeping a single row per CDR3 protein. Counted here are tens of thousands of distinct CDR3 sequences, around 2.9% occurring once; the ten biggest clones make up about 7.8%. This sample's time point: longitudinal time-point 1 (baseline). The sample holds many counts of this clonotype. This clonotype was sampled from a woman aged 55-69 years with multiple sclerosis. This sequence joins TRBV5-1 and TRBJ2-7; D is undetermined. The source material was PBMCs. CDR3 DNA: TGCGCCAGCAGCTCCCAGGTTTCCTACGAGCAGTACTTC. This encodes CASSSQVSYEQYF.